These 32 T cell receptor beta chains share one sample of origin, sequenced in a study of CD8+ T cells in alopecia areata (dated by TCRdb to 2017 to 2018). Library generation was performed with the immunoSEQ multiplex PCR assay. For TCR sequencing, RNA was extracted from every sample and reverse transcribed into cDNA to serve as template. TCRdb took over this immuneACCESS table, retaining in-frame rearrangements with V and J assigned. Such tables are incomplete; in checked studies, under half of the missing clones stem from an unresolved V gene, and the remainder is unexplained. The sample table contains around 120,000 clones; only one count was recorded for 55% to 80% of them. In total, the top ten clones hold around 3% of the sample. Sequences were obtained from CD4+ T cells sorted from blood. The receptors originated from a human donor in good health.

The CDR3 DNA is TGTGCCAGCAGCGTAAAAGGTGGAGGGGGTAAACAGACCACGCAGTATTTT. Translation: CASSVKGGGGKQTTQYF. This chain links TRBV9 with TRBJ2-3, with D perhaps matching TRBD1 or TRBD2 (6 bases each). This CDR3 region has 17 residues. V lost 1 base to trimming and J lost 9 bases, with 24 bases between them. Germline V CDR1 and CDR2: SGDLS, YYNGEE.

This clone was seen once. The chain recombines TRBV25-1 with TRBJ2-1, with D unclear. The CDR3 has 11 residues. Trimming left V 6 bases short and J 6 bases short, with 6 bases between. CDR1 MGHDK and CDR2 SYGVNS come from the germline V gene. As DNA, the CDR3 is TGTGCCAGCAGGGATCTCAATGAGCAGTTCTTC. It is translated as CASRDLNEQFF.

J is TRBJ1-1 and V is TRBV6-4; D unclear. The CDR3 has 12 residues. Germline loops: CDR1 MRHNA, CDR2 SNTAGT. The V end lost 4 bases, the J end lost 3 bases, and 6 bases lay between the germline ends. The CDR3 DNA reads TGTGCCAGCAGTGCCGGGGACACTGAAGCTTTCTTT. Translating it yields CASSAGDTEAFF.

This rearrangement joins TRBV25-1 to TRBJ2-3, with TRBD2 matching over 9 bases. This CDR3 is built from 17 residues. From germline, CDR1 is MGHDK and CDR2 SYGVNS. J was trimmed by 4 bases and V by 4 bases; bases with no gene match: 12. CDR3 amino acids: CASSALGASGAPDTQYF. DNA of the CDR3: TGTGCCAGCAGTGCCTTAGGGGCTAGCGGGGCCCCAGATACGCAGTATTTT. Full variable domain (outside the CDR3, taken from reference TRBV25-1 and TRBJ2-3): EADIYQTPRYLVIGTGKKITLECSQTMGHDKMYWYQQDPGMELHLIHYSYGVNSTEKGDLSSESTVSRIRTEHFPLTLESARPSHTSQYLCASSALGASGAPDTQYFGPGTRLTVL.

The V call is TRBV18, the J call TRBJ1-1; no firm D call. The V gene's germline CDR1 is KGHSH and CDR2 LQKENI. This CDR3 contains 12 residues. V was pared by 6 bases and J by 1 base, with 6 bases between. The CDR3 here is CASSPTNTEAFF. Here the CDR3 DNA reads TGTGCCAGCTCCCCGACGAACACTGAAGCTTTCTTT. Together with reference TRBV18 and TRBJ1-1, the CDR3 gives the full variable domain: NAGVMQNPRHLVRRRGQEARLRCSPMKGHSHVYWYRQLPEEGLKFMVYLQKENIIDESGMPKERFSAEFPKEGPSILRIQQVVRGDSAAYFCASSPTNTEAFFGQGTRLTVV.

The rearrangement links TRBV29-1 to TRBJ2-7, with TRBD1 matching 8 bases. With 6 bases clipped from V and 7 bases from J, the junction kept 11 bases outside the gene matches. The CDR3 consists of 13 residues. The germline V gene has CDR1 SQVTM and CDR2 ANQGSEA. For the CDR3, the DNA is TGCAGCGTCCCGCGGACAGGGAGTGAGGAGCAGTACTTC. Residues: CSVPRTGSEEQYF.

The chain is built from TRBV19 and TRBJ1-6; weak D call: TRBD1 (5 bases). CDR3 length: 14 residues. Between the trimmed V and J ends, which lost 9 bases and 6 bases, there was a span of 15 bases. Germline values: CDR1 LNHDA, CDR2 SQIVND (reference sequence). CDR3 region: CASLDPGRNSPLHF. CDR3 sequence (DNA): TGTGCCAGCCTTGACCCAGGGCGTAATTCACCCCTCCACTTT.

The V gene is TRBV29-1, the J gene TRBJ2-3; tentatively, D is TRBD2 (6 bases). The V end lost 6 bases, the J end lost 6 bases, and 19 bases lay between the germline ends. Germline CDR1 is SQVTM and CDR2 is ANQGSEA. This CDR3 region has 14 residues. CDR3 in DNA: TGCAGCGTCCAGACTAGTTCCCTAGGGGATACGCAGTATTTT. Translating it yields CSVQTSSLGDTQYF.

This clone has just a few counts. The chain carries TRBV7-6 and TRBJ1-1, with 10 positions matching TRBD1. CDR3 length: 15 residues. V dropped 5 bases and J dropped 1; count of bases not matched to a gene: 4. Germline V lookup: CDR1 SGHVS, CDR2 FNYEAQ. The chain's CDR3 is CASSGRTGGNTEAFF. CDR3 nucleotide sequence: TGTGCCAGCAGCGGCCGGACAGGGGGGAACACTGAAGCTTTCTTT.

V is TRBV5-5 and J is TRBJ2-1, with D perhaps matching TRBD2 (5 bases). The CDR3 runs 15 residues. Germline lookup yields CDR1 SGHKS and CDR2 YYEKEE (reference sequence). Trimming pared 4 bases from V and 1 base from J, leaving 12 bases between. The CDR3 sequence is CASSPQLESYNEQFF. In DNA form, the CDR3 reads TGTGCCAGCAGCCCGCAACTAGAGTCCTACAATGAGCAGTTCTTC.

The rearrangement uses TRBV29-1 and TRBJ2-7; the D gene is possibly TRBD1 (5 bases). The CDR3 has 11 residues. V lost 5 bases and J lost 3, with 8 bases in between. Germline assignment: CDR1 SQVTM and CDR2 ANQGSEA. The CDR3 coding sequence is TGCAGCGTTTGGCAGGGCTACGAGCAGTACTTC. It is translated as CSVWQGYEQYF.

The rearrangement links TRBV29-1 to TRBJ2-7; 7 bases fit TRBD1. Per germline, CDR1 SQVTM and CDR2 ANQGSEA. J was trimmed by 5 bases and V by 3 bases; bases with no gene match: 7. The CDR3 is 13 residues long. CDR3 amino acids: CSVDGPQGNEQYF. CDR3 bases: TGCAGCGTTGACGGACCACAGGGGAACGAGCAGTACTTC.

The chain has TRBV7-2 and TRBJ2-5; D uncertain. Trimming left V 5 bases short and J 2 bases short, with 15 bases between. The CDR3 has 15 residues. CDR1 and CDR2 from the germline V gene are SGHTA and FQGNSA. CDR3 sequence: CASSPYGRAQETQYF. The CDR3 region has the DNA TGTGCCAGCAGCCCGTACGGCCGGGCGCAAGAGACCCAGTACTTC.

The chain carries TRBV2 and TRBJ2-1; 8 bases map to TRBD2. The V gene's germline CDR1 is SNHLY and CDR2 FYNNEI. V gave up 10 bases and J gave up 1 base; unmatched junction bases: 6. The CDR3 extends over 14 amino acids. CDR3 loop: CAIQRGTSYNEQFF. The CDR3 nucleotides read TGTGCCATCCAGCGGGGGACATCCTACAATGAGCAGTTCTTC.

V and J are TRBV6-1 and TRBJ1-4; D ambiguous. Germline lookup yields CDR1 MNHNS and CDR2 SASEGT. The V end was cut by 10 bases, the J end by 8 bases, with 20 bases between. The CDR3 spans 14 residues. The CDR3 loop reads CAILPGLSGEKLFF. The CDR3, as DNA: TGTGCCATTCTGCCCGGACTCTCTGGGGAAAAACTGTTTTTT.

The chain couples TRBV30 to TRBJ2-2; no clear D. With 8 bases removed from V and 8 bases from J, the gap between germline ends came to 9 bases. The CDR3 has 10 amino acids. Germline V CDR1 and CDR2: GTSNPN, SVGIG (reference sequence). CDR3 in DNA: TGTGCCGTGGGTCCAGGGGAGCTGTTTTTT. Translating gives CAVGPGELFF.

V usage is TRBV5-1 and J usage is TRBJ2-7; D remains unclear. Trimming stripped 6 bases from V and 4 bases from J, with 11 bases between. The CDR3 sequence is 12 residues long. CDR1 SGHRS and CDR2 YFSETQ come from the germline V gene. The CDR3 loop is CASNSGNYEQYF. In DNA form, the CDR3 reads TGCGCCAGCAACTCCGGTAATTACGAGCAGTACTTC.

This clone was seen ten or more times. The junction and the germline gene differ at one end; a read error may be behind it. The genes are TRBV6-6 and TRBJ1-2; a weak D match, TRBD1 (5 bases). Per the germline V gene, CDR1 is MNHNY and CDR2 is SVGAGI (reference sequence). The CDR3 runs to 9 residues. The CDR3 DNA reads TGTGCCAGATGGGGGACGATCCTCTTC. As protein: CARWGTILF.

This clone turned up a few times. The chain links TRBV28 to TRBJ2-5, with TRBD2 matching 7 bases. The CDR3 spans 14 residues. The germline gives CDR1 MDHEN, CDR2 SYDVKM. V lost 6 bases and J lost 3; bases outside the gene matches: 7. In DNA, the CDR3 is TGTGCCAGCAGCCGTCAAGGGACTAAAGAGACCCAGTACTTC. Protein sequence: CASSRQGTKETQYF.

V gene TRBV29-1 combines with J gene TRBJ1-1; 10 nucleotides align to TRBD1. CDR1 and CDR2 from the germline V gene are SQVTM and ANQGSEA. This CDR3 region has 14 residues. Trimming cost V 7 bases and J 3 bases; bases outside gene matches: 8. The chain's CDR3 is CSAETGGADTEAFF. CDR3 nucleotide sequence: TGCAGCGCCGAGACAGGGGGCGCGGACACTGAAGCTTTCTTT. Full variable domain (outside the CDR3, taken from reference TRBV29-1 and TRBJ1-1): SAVISQKPSRDICQRGTSLTIQCQVDSQVTMMFWYRQQPGQSLTLIATANQGSEATYESGFVIDKFPISRPNLTFSTLTVSNMSPEDSSIYLCSAETGGADTEAFFGQGTRLTVV.

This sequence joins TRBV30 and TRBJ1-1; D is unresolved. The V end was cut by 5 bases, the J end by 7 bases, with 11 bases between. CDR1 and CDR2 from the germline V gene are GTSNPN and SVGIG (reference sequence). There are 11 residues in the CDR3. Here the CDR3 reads CAWGVSDEAFF. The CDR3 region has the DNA TGTGCCTGGGGGGTTAGTGATGAAGCTTTCTTT.

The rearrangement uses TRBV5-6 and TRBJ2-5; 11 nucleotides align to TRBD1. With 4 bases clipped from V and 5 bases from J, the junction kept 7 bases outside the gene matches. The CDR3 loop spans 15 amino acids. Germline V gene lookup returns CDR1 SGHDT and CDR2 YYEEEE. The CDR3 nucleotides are TGTGCCAGCAGCACCGGGACAGGGGGAATGGAGACCCAGTACTTC. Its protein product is CASSTGTGGMETQYF. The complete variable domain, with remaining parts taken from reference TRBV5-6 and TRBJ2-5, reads DAGVTQSPTHLIKTRGQQVTLRCSPKSGHDTVSWYQQALGQGPQFIFQYYEEEERQRGNFPDRFSGHQFPNYSSELNVNALLLGDSALYLCASSTGTGGMETQYFGPGTRLLVL.

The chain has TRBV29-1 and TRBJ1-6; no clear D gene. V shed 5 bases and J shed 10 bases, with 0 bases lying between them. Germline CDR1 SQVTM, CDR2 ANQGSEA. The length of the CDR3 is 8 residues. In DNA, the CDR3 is TGCAGCGTTTCACCCCTCCACTTT. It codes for CSVSPLHF.

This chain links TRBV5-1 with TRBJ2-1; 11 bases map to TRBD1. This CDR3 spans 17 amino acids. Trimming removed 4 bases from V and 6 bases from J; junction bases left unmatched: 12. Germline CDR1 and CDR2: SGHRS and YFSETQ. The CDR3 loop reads CASSRSTGQGDGNEQFF. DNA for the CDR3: TGCGCCAGCAGCCGATCAACGGGACAGGGGGATGGCAATGAGCAGTTCTTC.

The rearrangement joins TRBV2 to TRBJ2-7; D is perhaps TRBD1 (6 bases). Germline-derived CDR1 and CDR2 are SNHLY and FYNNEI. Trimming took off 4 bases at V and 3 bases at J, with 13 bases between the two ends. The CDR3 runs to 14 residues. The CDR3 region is CASSARDTNYEQYF. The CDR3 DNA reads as TGTGCCAGCAGTGCCAGGGACACGAACTACGAGCAGTACTTC.

DNA of the CDR3: TGTGCCAGCAGCTTAGTGTCGGGGTGGAATAATGAGCAGTTCTTC. Its translation is CASSLVSGWNNEQFF. The V gene is TRBV11-3, the J gene TRBJ2-1; tentatively, D is TRBD2 (5 bases). Per germline, CDR1 SGHNT and CDR2 YENEEA. Trimming cost V 1 base and J 7 bases, with 14 bases left between them. The CDR3 runs to 15 residues.

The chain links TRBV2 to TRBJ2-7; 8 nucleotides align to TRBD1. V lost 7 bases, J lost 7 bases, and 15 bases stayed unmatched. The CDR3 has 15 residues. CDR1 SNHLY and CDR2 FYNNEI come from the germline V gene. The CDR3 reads CASMGPGGSSGEQYF. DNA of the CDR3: TGTGCCAGCATGGGTCCAGGGGGCTCCTCGGGAGAGCAGTACTTC.

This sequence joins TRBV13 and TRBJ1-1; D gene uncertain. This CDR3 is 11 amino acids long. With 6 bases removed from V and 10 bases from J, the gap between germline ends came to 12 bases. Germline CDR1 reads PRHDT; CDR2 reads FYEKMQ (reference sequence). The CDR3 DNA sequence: TGTGCCAGCAGAACCTCCTTGGGAGCTTTCTTT. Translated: CASRTSLGAFF.

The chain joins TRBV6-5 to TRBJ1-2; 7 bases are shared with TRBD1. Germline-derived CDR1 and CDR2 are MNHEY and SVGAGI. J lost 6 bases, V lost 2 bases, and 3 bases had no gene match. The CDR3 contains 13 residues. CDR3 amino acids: CASSYEGGDGYTF. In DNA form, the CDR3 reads TGTGCCAGCAGTTACGAAGGGGGCGATGGCTACACCTTC.

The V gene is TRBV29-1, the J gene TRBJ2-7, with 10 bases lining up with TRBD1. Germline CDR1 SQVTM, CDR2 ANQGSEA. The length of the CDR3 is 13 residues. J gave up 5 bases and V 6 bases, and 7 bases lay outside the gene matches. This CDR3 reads CSVQTGGRDEQYF. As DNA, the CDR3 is TGCAGCGTGCAGACAGGGGGCAGGGACGAGCAGTACTTC.

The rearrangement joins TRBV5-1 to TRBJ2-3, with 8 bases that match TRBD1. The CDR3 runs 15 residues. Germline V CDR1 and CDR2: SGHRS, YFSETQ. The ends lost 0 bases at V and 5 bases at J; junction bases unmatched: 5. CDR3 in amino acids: CASSLVQGAIDTQYF. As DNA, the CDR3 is TGCGCCAGCAGCTTGGTGCAGGGGGCTATAGATACGCAGTATTTT.

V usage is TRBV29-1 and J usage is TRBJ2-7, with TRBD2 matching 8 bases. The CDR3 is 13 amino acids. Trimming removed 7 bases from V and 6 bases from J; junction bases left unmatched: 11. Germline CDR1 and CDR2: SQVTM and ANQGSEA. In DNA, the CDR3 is TGCAGCGCATCCGGGACTAGAGTCCGCGAGCAGTACTTC. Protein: CSASGTRVREQYF.